This T cell receptor (beta chain) was identified during a study of metastatic and nonmetastatic thyroid tumors. As for the study in general: Malignant thyroid and benign thyroid patients provided blood and tumor or nodule tissue whose repertoires were compared. Broader study findings: Within blood and tumor, benign nodules reportedly had significantly lower TCR beta diversity than malignant thyroid tumors did.

The CDR3 length is 13 residues. CDR1 is DFQATT and CDR2 is SNEGSKA in the germline V gene (reference sequence). Trimming stripped 3 bases from V and 4 bases from J, with 10 bases between. In the case of this clone: Its antigen is not known.

Original processing methods: A papillary thyroid cancer distant-metastasis classifier was built from CDR3 differences across clinicopathological groups. MiXCR re-clonotyped the PCR reads for TCRdb. TCRdb's processing, not the study's, gives the V and J calls here. The sample shows 28,000 or so clones, about 15% of them seen only once. No patient had received any treatment before thyroid surgery. This clonotype was sampled from a female donor with papillary thyroid cancer or a benign thyroid nodule (not recorded which). Some clones in this sample may be carry-over from other donors' samples. This chain joins TRBV20-1 and TRBJ1-3; D remains unclear. Sequences were obtained from blood. This CDR3 reads CSASSDLGNTIYF. CDR3 nucleotides: TGCAGTGCTAGCTCAGATCTGGGAAACACCATATATTTT.